One and the same sample provided the 19 T cell receptor beta chains below, sequenced in a study of blood T cell repertoires in COVID-19. Some clones are missing from TCRdb's copy, which holds only in-frame ones; the method was immunoSEQ multiplex PCR. The repertoire holds about 170,000 clones, with approximately 86% as singletons. The sample taken for sequencing was peripheral blood. The receptor set was obtained from a man aged 55 to 70 who had recovered from COVID-19.

The chain recombines TRBV7-9 with TRBJ2-7, with TRBD1 as a possible D gene (6 bases). Germline CDR1 SEHNR, CDR2 FQNEAQ (reference sequence). Trimming removed 6 bases at V and 2 bases at J, with 14 bases between. The CDR3 runs to 14 residues. CDR3 DNA sequence: TGTGCCAGCAGGGACGCCGGGACAACCTACGAGCAGTACTTC. Its protein is CASRDAGTTYEQYF. The whole variable domain, filled in from reference TRBV7-9 and TRBJ2-7, reads DTGVSQNPRHKITKRGQNVTFRCDPISEHNRLYWYRQTLGQGPEFLTYFQNEAQLEKSRLLSDRFSAERPKGSFSTLEIQRTEQGDSAMYLCASRDAGTTYEQYFGPGTRLTVT.

This chain joins TRBV3-1 (or the pseudogene TRBV3-2) and TRBJ2-1, with TRBD2 identical over 9 bases. Germline V gene data show CDR1 as LGHDT and CDR2 as YNNKEL (reference sequence). This CDR3 region has 15 residues. V was clipped by 0 bases and J by 11 bases; unmatched bases: 8. As DNA, the CDR3 is TGTGCCAGCAGCCAAGATGTTAGCGGGGGCGCCCAGCAGTTCTTC. It yields the protein CASSQDVSGGAQQFF.

A single count supports this clone. The V and J genes are TRBV27 and TRBJ2-7; D perhaps matches TRBD1 (5 bases). Germline V gene sequence: CDR1 MNHEY, CDR2 SMNVEV (reference sequence). The CDR3 runs 12 residues. Trimming stripped 8 bases from V and 7 bases from J, with 15 bases between. DNA of the CDR3: TGTGCCAGCTCAACCCCGAAGGGGGAGCAGTACTTC. Translation: CASSTPKGEQYF.

The rearrangement uses TRBV11-2 and TRBJ2-2; D is ambiguous. The CDR3 contains 15 residues. Germline-derived CDR1 and CDR2 are SGHAT and FQNNGV. Deletions cut 2 bases from V and 0 bases from J, with 7 bases between. Here the CDR3 reads CASSLLNTNTGELFF. Here the CDR3 DNA reads TGTGCCAGCAGCTTATTGAACACGAACACCGGGGAGCTGTTTTTT.

V and J are TRBV7-9 and TRBJ2-4; D is unclear. Trimming took 4 bases from V and 0 from J, leaving 16 bases between them. Germline CDR1 SEHNR, CDR2 FQNEAQ (reference sequence). The CDR3 length is 17 residues. In nucleotides, the CDR3 is TGTGCCAGCAGCTCCCCGGTGCAGGCACTAGCCAAAAACATTCAGTACTTC. Residues: CASSSPVQALAKNIQYF.

V gene TRBV11-2 combines with J gene TRBJ2-7, with D possibly being TRBD1 (7 bases). The CDR3 runs 14 residues. Deletions cut 5 bases from V and 0 bases from J, with 11 bases between. CDR1 is SGHAT and CDR2 is FQNNGV in the germline V gene. CDR3 sequence: CASSAGQFSYEQYF. The CDR3 region has the DNA TGTGCCAGCAGCGCGGGACAGTTCTCCTACGAGCAGTACTTC.

The gene calls are TRBV12-3 or TRBV12-4 and TRBJ1-1; 7 bases are shared with TRBD1. The CDR3 covers 13 residues. V lost 5 bases to trimming and J lost 5 bases; unmatched junction nucleotides: 5. This chain's CDR3 is CASSLDRVTEAFF. The CDR3 nucleotides are TGTGCCAGCAGTCTCGACAGGGTTACTGAAGCTTTCTTT.

This clone was detected many times. Distinct nucleotide sequences in the sample also encode this CDR3. The CDR3 region has the DNA TGTGCCAGCAGCGTCGGGGGGGACTATGGCTACACCTTC. Protein: CASSVGGDYGYTF. V usage is TRBV9 and J usage is TRBJ1-2; maybe TRBD1 (5 bases). The CDR3 spans 13 residues. Trimming took off 2 bases at V and 3 bases at J, with 8 bases between the two ends. Germline V gives CDR1 SGDLS, CDR2 YYNGEE.

The chain couples TRBV5-1 to TRBJ2-2; possible D gene TRBD2, 5 bases. This CDR3 is built from 14 residues. The ends were cut back, 2 bases at V and 6 bases at J, with 11 bases in the middle. Germline V gene data show CDR1 as SGHRS and CDR2 as YFSETQ. For the CDR3, the DNA is TGCGCCAGCAGCTTCATAACTAGTTCCGGGGAGCTGTTTTTT. This translates into CASSFITSSGELFF.

V and J are TRBV4-3 and TRBJ1-5; the match to TRBD1 covers 7 bases. Per germline, CDR1 LGHNA and CDR2 YSLEER. The CDR3 runs 14 residues. The junction had 2 bases not matched to a gene; V was cut back by 4 bases and J by 2 bases. CDR3 residues: CASSPQGRNQPQHF. The CDR3 DNA reads TGCGCCAGCAGCCCACAGGGGCGCAATCAGCCCCAGCATTTT.

This clone was observed once. The chain is built from TRBV6-4 and TRBJ1-1, with D perhaps matching TRBD1 (5 bases). This CDR3 contains 15 residues. V was cut by 0 bases and J by 3 bases, with 11 bases left in between. CDR1 is MRHNA and CDR2 is SNTAGT in the germline V gene. CDR3 sequence: CASSDSPAGDTEAFF. The CDR3 nucleotides are TGTGCCAGCAGTGACTCCCCAGCGGGGGACACTGAAGCTTTCTTT.

The chain joins TRBV5-1 to TRBJ1-6; D not certain. The germline V and J ends were trimmed by 4 bases and 1 base, with 15 bases remaining between them. The CDR3 contains 17 residues. Germline assignment: CDR1 SGHRS and CDR2 YFSETQ. The CDR3, as DNA: TGCGCCAGCAGCGCGGGAACACAACAATCCTATAATTCACCCCTCCACTTT. Translation: CASSAGTQQSYNSPLHF.

By its share, this clone is medium-sized. V gene TRBV6-4 combines with J gene TRBJ2-2; D possibly corresponds to TRBD2 (6 bases). CDR3 size: 13 residues. The V and J ends lost 6 bases and 7 bases respectively, with 12 bases between them. Germline loops: CDR1 MRHNA, CDR2 SNTAGT. The CDR3 coding sequence is TGTGCCAGCAGGCCCTGGAGGGGCGGGGAGCTGTTTTTT. The encoded protein is CASRPWRGGELFF.

V and J are TRBV27 and TRBJ2-3, with 9 bases identical to TRBD2. CDR1 is MNHEY and CDR2 is SMNVEV in the germline V gene (reference sequence). Unmatched junction bases numbered 6, after V lost 4 bases and J lost 1 base. The CDR3 contains 16 residues. This chain's CDR3 is CASSSTRLAGTDTQYF. The CDR3 DNA follows: TGTGCCAGCAGTTCAACTCGACTAGCGGGCACAGATACGCAGTATTTT.

The chain recombines TRBV5-6 with TRBJ2-1; 9 bases fit TRBD2. Germline lookup yields CDR1 SGHDT and CDR2 YYEEEE. The CDR3 has 15 residues. Trimming removed 0 bases from V and 3 bases from J; junction bases left unmatched: 1. The CDR3 DNA sequence: TGTGCCAGCAGCTTGGGAGCGGGGGGCTACAATGAGCAGTTCTTC. Translating gives CASSLGAGGYNEQFF.

The rearrangement links TRBV27 to TRBJ1-5, with 9 nucleotides matching TRBD1. The CDR3 has 15 amino acids. CDR1 MNHEY and CDR2 SMNVEV come from the germline V gene (reference sequence). J lost 1 base, V lost 5 bases, and 3 bases had no gene match. This chain's CDR3 is CASSQGTGSNQPQHF. CDR3 coding DNA: TGTGCCAGCAGTCAAGGGACAGGGAGCAATCAGCCCCAGCATTTT.

The chain links TRBV11-2 to TRBJ2-3; 10 bases agree with TRBD2. Germline V gives CDR1 SGHAT, CDR2 FQNNGV. Trimming removed 7 bases from V and 5 bases from J; junction bases left unmatched: 12. This CDR3 spans 16 amino acids. CDR3 sequence reads: CASILAAGGPGDTQYF. In nucleotides, the CDR3 is TGTGCCAGCATCCTTGCAGCGGGGGGGCCCGGAGATACGCAGTATTTT.

V is TRBV3-1 (or the pseudogene TRBV3-2) and J is TRBJ2-1, with 7 bases that match TRBD2. CDR3 length: 13 amino acids. Looked up from germline, CDR1 is LGHDT and CDR2 is YNNKEL (reference sequence). The ends lost 3 bases at V and 10 bases at J; junction bases unmatched: 6. CDR3 region: CASSHRGDGEQFF. CDR3 in DNA: TGTGCCAGCAGCCACCGGGGGGACGGGGAGCAGTTCTTC.

The chain carries TRBV21-1 and TRBJ1-2. TRBV21-1 is given as a pseudogene. The length of the CDR3 is 16 residues. The DNA of the CDR3 is TGTGCCAGCAGCAAAGAGGAGTCGGCACCAAACTATGGCTACACCTTC. Translated, it gives CASSKEESAPNYGYTF.